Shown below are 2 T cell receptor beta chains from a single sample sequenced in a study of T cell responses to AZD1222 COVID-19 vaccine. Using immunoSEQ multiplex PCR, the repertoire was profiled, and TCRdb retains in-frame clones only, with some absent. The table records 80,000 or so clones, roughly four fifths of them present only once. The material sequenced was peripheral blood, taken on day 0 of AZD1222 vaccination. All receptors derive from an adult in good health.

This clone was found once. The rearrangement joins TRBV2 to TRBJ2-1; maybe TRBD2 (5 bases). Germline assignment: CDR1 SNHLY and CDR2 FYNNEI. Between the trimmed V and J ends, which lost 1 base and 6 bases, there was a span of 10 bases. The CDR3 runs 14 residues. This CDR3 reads CASSEGGSVNEQFF. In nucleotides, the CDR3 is TGTGCCAGCAGTGAAGGAGGTAGCGTCAATGAGCAGTTCTTC. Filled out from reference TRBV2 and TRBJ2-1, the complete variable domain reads EPEVTQTPSHQVTQMGQEVILRCVPISNHLYFYWYRQILGQKVEFLVSFYNNEISEKSEIFDDQFSVERPDGSNFTLKIRSTKLEDSAMYFCASSEGGSVNEQFFGPGTRLTVL.

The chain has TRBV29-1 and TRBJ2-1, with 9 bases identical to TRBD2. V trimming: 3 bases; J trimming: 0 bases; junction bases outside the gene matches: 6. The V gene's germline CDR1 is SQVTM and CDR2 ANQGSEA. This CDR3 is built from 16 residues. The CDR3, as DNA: TGCAGCGTTGAGGAGGCGGGGGGGAGCTCCTACAATGAGCAGTTCTTC. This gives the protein CSVEEAGGSSYNEQFF.